This T cell receptor (beta chain) derives from a study of T cells in Graves' hyperthyroidism and ophthalmopathy. Amplified TCR beta CDR3 regions came from RNA transcripts. The study used the HTBI primer set for a first-round RT-PCR of the TCR CDR3. TCRdb passed the multiplex PCR reads through MiXCR, listing each CDR3 protein once. The sample records 600,000 to 800,000 distinct CDR3 sequences, 35% being singletons. This clonotype has more than one count but fewer than ten. Using around 10 ml of fresh peripheral blood, PBMCs were prepared. This CDR3 is built from 14 residues. Trimming shortened V by 7 bases and J by 0 bases, and 12 bases separated the two germline ends.

The specimen sequenced was blood. The sequence derives from a woman between 40 and 50 years old with Graves' hyperthyroidism. The rearrangement joins TRBV12-3 or TRBV12-4 to TRBJ1-1; possible D gene TRBD1, 6 bases. The CDR3 protein is CASTPTGMNTEAFF. The DNA for the CDR3 is TGTGCCAGCACCCCCACAGGGATGAACACTGAAGCTTTCTTT.